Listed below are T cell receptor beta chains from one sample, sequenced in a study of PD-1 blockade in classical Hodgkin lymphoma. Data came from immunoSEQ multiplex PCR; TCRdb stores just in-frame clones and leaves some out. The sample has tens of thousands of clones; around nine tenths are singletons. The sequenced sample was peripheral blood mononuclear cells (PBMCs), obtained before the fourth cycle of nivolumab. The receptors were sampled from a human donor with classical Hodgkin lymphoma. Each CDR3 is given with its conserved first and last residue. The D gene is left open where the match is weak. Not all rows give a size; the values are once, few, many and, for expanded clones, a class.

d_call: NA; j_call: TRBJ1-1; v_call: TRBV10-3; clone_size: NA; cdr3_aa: CAISDVLEGMNTEAFF; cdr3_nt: TGTGCCATCAGTGATGTCTTGGAAGGAATGAACACTGAAGCTTTCTTT
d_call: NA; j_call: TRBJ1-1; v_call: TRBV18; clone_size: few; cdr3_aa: CASSPQGDTEAFF; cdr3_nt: TGTGCCAGCTCACCGCAGGGAGATACTGAAGCTTTCTTT
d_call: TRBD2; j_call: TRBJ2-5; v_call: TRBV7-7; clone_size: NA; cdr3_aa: CASRAGTSGGETRYF; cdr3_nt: TGTGCCAGCAGGGCCGGGACTAGCGGGGGAGAGACCCGGTACTTC
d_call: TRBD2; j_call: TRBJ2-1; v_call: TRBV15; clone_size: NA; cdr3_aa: CATSREGLAGNNEQFF; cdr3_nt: TGTGCCACCAGCAGAGAAGGACTAGCGGGTAACAATGAGCAGTTCTTC
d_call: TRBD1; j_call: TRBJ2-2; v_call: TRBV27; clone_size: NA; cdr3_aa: CASSSDRLTGELFF; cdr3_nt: TGTGCCAGCAGTTCGGACAGGTTAACCGGGGAGCTGTTTTTT
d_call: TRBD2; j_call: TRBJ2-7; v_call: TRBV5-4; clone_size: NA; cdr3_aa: CASSLDSVGLARVGSLEQYF; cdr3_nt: TGTGCCAGCAGCTTGGACAGTGTGGGACTAGCTCGTGTTGGGTCCCTCGAGCAGTACTTC
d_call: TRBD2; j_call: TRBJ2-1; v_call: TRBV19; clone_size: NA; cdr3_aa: CASSILLAGLRNEQFF; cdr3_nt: TGTGCCAGTAGTATACTTCTAGCGGGGCTTAGGAATGAGCAGTTCTTC
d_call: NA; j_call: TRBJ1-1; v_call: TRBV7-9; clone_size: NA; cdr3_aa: CASSLSRQNTEAFF; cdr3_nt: TGTGCCAGCAGCCTAAGCCGACAAAACACTGAAGCTTTCTTT
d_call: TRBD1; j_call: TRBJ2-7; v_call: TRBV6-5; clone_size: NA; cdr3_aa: CASSDQGAGEQYF; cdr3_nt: TGTGCCAGCAGCGACCAGGGGGCAGGCGAGCAGTACTTC
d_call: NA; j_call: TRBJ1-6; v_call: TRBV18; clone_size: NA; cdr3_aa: CASSPLAVTSYNSPLHF; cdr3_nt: TGTGCCAGCTCACCATTGGCGGTTACTTCCTATAATTCACCCCTCCACTTT
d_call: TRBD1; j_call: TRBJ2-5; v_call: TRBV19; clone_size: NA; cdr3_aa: CASSIPPDRVQETQYF; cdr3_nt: TGTGCCAGTAGTATCCCCCCCGACAGGGTTCAAGAGACCCAGTACTTC
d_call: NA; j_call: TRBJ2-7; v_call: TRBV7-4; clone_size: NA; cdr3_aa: CASTRDLGGKTYEQYF; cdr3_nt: TGTGCCAGCACCCGAGACCTGGGGGGTAAGACCTACGAGCAGTACTTC
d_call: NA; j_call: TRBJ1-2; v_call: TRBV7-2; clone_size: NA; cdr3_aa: CASSFLPAGASNYGYTF; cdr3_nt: TGTGCCAGCAGCTTTTTGCCCGCGGGGGCCTCTAACTATGGCTACACCTTC
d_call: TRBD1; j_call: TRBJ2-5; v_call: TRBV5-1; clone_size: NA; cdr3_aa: CASSPGTGGQETQYF; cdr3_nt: TGCGCCAGCAGCCCAGGGACAGGGGGCCAAGAGACCCAGTACTTC
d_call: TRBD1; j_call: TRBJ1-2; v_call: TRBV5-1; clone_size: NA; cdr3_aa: CASSFEGAGYGYTF; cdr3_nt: TGCGCCAGCAGCTTCGAGGGGGCAGGCTATGGCTACACCTTC
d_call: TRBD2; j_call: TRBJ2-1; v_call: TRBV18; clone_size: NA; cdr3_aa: CASSPATSGGISEQFF; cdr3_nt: TGTGCCAGCTCACCAGCCACTAGCGGGGGGATCAGTGAGCAGTTCTTC
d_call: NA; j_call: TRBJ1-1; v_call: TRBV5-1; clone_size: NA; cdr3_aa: CASSLGIAGAEAFF; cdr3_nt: TGCGCCAGCAGCTTGGGGATCGCTGGAGCTGAAGCTTTCTTT
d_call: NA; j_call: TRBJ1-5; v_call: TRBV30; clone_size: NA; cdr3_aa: CAWSVPAAHWKPQHF; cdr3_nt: TGTGCCTGGAGTGTTCCAGCCGCTCACTGGAAGCCCCAGCATTTT
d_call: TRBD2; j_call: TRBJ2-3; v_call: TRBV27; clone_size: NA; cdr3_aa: CASLGSGDLDTQYF; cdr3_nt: TGTGCCAGCCTCGGGAGCGGGGATTTGGATACGCAGTATTTT
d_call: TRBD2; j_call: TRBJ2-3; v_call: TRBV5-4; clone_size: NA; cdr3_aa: CASSLFGTSGGFTDTQYF; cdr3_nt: TGTGCCAGCAGCTTGTTTGGGACTAGCGGGGGATTCACAGATACGCAGTATTTT
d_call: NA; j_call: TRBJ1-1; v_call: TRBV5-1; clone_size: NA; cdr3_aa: CASSHDTEAFF; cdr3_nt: TGCGCCAGCAGCCACGACACTGAAGCTTTCTTT
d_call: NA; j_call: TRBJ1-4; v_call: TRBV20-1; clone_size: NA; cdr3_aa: CSAEYGEKLFF; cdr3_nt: TGCAGTGCCGAGTACGGTGAAAAACTGTTTTTT
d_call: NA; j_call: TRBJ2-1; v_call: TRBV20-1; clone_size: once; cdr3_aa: CSAQDSEQFF; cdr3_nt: TGCAGTGCCCAAGACAGTGAGCAGTTCTTC
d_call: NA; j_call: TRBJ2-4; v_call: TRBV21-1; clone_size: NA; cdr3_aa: CASSNLRTATRGAKNIQYF; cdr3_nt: TGTGCCAGCAGCAATTTGAGGACAGCCACTCGCGGGGCCAAAAACATTCAGTACTTC
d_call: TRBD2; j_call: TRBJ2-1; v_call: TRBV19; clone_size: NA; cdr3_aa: CASSIHGGATYNEQFF; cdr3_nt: TGTGCCAGTAGTATCCACGGGGGGGCTACTTACAATGAGCAGTTCTTC
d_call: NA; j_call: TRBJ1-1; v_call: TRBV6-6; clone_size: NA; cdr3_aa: CASSQQGGSTEAFF; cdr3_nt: TGTGCCAGCAGTCAACAGGGAGGGAGCACTGAAGCTTTCTTT
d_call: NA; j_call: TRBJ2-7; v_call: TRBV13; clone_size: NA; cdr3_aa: CASSPKGGTYEQYF; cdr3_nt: TGTGCCAGCAGCCCAAAAGGGGGGACCTACGAGCAGTACTTC
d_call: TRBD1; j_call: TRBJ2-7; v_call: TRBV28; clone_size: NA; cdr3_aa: CASTITGAYSYEQYF; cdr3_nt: TGTGCCAGCACCATTACAGGGGCCTACTCCTACGAGCAGTACTTC
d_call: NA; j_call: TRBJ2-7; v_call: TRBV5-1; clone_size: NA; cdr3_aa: CASSFGGNYEQYF; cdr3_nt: TGCGCCAGCAGCTTCGGAGGGAACTACGAGCAGTACTTC
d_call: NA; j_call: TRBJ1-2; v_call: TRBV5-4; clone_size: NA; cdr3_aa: CASSLELGAFYGYTF; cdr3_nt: TGTGCCAGCAGCTTGGAGCTCGGAGCTTTCTATGGCTACACCTTC
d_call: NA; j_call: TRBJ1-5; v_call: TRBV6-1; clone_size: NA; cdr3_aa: CASSESRVYNQPQHF; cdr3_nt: TGTGCCAGCAGCGAATCCAGGGTATACAATCAGCCCCAGCATTTT
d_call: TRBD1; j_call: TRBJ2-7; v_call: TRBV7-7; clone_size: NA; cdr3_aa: CASSLQGAYEQYF; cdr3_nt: TGTGCCAGCAGCTTACAGGGGGCTTACGAGCAGTACTTC
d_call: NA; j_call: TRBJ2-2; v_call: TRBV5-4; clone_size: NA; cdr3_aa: CASHVTGELFF; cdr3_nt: TGTGCCAGCCACGTAACCGGGGAGCTGTTTTTT
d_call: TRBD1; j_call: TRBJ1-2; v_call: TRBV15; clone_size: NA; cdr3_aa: CATSRVGGTGNYGYTF; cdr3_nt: TGTGCCACCAGCAGAGTAGGAGGGACAGGGAACTATGGCTACACCTTC
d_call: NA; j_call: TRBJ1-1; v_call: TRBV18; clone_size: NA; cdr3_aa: CASSPIDGNTEAFF; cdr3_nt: TGTGCCAGCTCACCAATCGACGGAAACACTGAAGCTTTCTTT
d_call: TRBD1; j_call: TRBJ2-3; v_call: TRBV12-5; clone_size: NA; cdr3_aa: CASGFGQGESDTQYF; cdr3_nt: TGTGCTAGTGGTTTTGGACAGGGGGAATCAGATACGCAGTATTTT
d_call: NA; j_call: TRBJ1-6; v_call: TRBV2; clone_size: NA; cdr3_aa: CASTGVTGGNSPLHF; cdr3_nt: TGTGCCAGCACTGGTGTAACGGGGGGGAATTCACCCCTCCACTTT